The TCR beta chain described here comes from a study of Ad26.COV2.S vaccination and SARS-CoV-2 variants. Notes on the study in general: In TCR breadth and depth analyses, total T cell responses may have been underestimated. Across vaccine and placebo recipients, the breadth of non-spike TCRs was similar.

Generated by immunoSEQ multiplex PCR, the TCRdb table keeps only in-frame clones and is missing some. The sample holds fewer than 800,000 clones, roughly 90% seen once. The treatment here: some 20 received Ad26.COV2.S at low or high dose, single or two shots; about five received placebo; per-sample allocation not given. Day 63 after the first vaccine or placebo injection was the time point for sampling. Ad26 vector vaccine expressed Wuhan-strain SARS-CoV-2 spike. As for this clone: No antigen is known for it.

Sample: peripheral blood, taken in a trial of Ad26.COV2.S vaccine versus placebo. The receptor's source is a person between 18 and 60 years old who received the Ad26.COV2.S COVID-19 vaccine or a placebo.

The CDR3 spells CASSRDPGQFYNSPLHF. The CDR3 DNA is TGTGCCAGCAGTCGAGACCCGGGACAGTTCTATAATTCACCCCTCCACTTT. The chain has TRBV6-6 and TRBJ1-6; TRBD1 matches at 7 bases. The CDR3 is 17 amino acids. The V and J ends lost 5 bases and 3 bases, in that order; junction bases with no gene match: 10. CDR1 and CDR2 from the germline V gene are MNHNY and SVGAGI (reference sequence).